Listed here are 18 T cell receptor beta chains from one sample, sequenced in a study of control samples from healthy donors and cancer patients. This table comes from immunoSEQ multiplex PCR, and its TCRdb copy is limited to in-frame clones, with some not included. The table lists 100,000 to 150,000 clones, about 95% of them singletons. Sample: blood. The source is a man aged 25 to 40 in good health.

This rearrangement joins TRBV6-2 or TRBV6-3 to TRBJ1-5, with D unclear. V was clipped by 6 bases and J by 7 bases, with 16 bases between them. CDR1 and CDR2 (germline): MNHEY, SVGEGT. The CDR3 runs to 14 residues. Here the CDR3 DNA reads TGTGCCAGCAGCGCTCGCGGGGAGAGACAGCCCCAGCATTTT. It codes for CASSARGERQPQHF.

The chain combines TRBV19 with TRBJ2-1, with 7 bases matching TRBD1. Trimming took 7 bases from V and 8 from J; bases not matched to a gene: 14. Per the germline V gene, CDR1 is LNHDA and CDR2 is SQIVND (reference sequence). CDR3 length: 15 residues. The CDR3 sequence is CASNPMGQSGDEQFF. The CDR3 DNA reads TGTGCCAGTAACCCGATGGGACAGTCAGGTGATGAGCAGTTCTTC.

The rearrangement joins TRBV30 to TRBJ2-2, with TRBD1 identical over 8 bases. There are 15 residues in the CDR3. CDR1 and CDR2 (germline): GTSNPN, SVGIG (reference sequence). Trimming cost V 4 bases and J 8 bases; bases outside gene matches: 12. The DNA of the CDR3 is TGTGCCTGGACCCGGAGGACAGGGTCGTTGGGGGAGCTGTTTTTT. As protein: CAWTRRTGSLGELFF.

The DNA for the CDR3 is TGTGCCAGCAGCCCAGGGGGGACAGGGGCACTCACTAATGAAAAACTGTTTTTT. It translates to CASSPGGTGALTNEKLFF. The rearrangement uses TRBV7-9 and TRBJ1-4; 10 nucleotides match TRBD1. V gave up 5 bases and J gave up 2 bases; unmatched junction bases: 11. CDR3 length: 18 residues. Germline V gene sequence: CDR1 SEHNR, CDR2 FQNEAQ (reference sequence).

This sequence joins TRBV14 and TRBJ2-7; 10 bases match TRBD1. This CDR3 spans 18 amino acids. Per germline, CDR1 SGHDN and CDR2 FVKESK. J was trimmed by 1 base and V by 1 base; bases with no gene match: 10. CDR3 region: CASSQADWTGGSSYEQYF. The CDR3 region has the DNA TGTGCCAGCAGCCAAGCGGATTGGACAGGGGGTTCGTCCTACGAGCAGTACTTC.

The chain uses TRBV11-2 and TRBJ2-2, with 9 bases lining up with TRBD2. The germline V gene has CDR1 SGHAT and CDR2 FQNNGV. The V and J ends lost 6 bases and 5 bases, in that order; junction bases with no gene match: 7. This CDR3 is 15 amino acids long. In DNA, the CDR3 is TGTGCCAGCAGGCGGATGGCGGGGGGGACCGGGGAGCTGTTTTTT. It encodes CASRRMAGGTGELFF.

The rearrangement links TRBV5-8 to TRBJ1-2, with 9 bases lining up with TRBD1. With V trimmed by 4 bases and J by 3 bases, 4 bases remained unmatched. From germline, CDR1 is SGHTS and CDR2 YDEGEE. The CDR3 has 14 residues. The CDR3 loop is CASSGTGIHYGYTF. CDR3 nucleotide sequence: TGTGCCAGCAGCGGGACAGGGATTCACTATGGCTACACCTTC.

V is TRBV10-3 and J is TRBJ2-1; D perhaps matches TRBD1 (6 bases). Germline loops: CDR1 ENHRY, CDR2 SYGVKD. Trimming pared 11 bases from V and 2 bases from J, leaving 10 bases between. The CDR3 is 12 residues long. The chain's CDR3 is CALTGTYNEQFF. In nucleotides, the CDR3 is TGTGCCCTAACAGGGACCTACAATGAGCAGTTCTTC.

V is TRBV18 and J is TRBJ2-1; D perhaps matches TRBD1 (6 bases). The CDR3 length is 15 residues. Germline V gene data show CDR1 as KGHSH and CDR2 as LQKENI. Trimming pared 1 base from V and 4 bases from J, leaving 11 bases between. The CDR3 coding sequence is TGTGCCAGCTCACCACGGACAGCCGAATACAATGAGCAGTTCTTC. Translating gives CASSPRTAEYNEQFF.

This clone has just one count. The chain couples TRBV2 to TRBJ1-1; TRBD1 agrees at 9 bases. This CDR3 spans 14 amino acids. CDR1 and CDR2 from the germline V gene are SNHLY and FYNNEI. V lost 6 bases, J lost 4 bases, and 6 bases stayed unmatched. In nucleotides, the CDR3 is TGTGCCAGCAGCCCCAGACAGGGGGTCACTGAAGCTTTCTTT. Its translation: CASSPRQGVTEAFF. The full variable domain, completed using reference TRBV2 and TRBJ1-1, is EPEVTQTPSHQVTQMGQEVILRCVPISNHLYFYWYRQILGQKVEFLVSFYNNEISEKSEIFDDQFSVERPDGSNFTLKIRSTKLEDSAMYFCASSPRQGVTEAFFGQGTRLTVV.

V usage is TRBV19 and J usage is TRBJ1-1; D remains unclear. In germline, CDR1 is LNHDA, CDR2 SQIVND (reference sequence). The CDR3 length is 15 residues. With 2 bases removed from V and 0 bases from J, the gap between germline ends came to 10 bases. CDR3 amino acids: CASSIWLSMNTEAFF. The CDR3 DNA follows: TGTGCCAGTAGTATATGGTTATCTATGAACACTGAAGCTTTCTTT. The full variable domain, with the rest looked up from reference TRBV19 and TRBJ1-1, is DGGITQSPKYLFRKEGQNVTLSCEQNLNHDAMYWYRQDPGQGLRLIYYSQIVNDFQKGDIAEGYSVSREKKESFPLTVTSAQKNPTAFYLCASSIWLSMNTEAFFGQGTRLTVV.

The chain uses TRBV7-2 and TRBJ2-7, with D uncertain. This CDR3 contains 15 residues. Germline CDR1 reads SGHTA; CDR2 reads FQGNSA. V was clipped by 5 bases and J by 3 bases, with 17 bases between them. Here the CDR3 reads CASSLARGEDYEQYF. Written as DNA, the CDR3 is TGTGCCAGCAGCCTCGCTAGAGGCGAGGACTACGAGCAGTACTTC.

This clone has only one observation. The chain couples TRBV29-1 to TRBJ2-7; D is perhaps TRBD2 (7 bases). V gave up 0 bases and J gave up 5 bases, with 14 bases separating them. The germline gives CDR1 SQVTM, CDR2 ANQGSEA. The CDR3 covers 14 residues. This CDR3 is CSVEDGGGPDEQYF. The DNA of the CDR3 is TGCAGCGTTGAAGATGGGGGGGGCCCGGACGAGCAGTACTTC.

The rearrangement links TRBV28 to TRBJ2-2; 8 bases agree with TRBD2. The CDR3 totals 16 residues. V lost 4 bases to trimming and J lost 4 bases; unmatched junction nucleotides: 8. Germline CDR1 MDHEN, CDR2 SYDVKM. DNA of the CDR3: TGTGCCAGCAGTTCGGTAGCGGGGCGCTCCACCGGGGAGCTGTTTTTT. Amino acids: CASSSVAGRSTGELFF.

The rearrangement joins TRBV2 to TRBJ1-5; a weak D match, TRBD1 (6 bases). V shed 6 bases and J shed 7 bases, with 22 bases lying between them. Looked up from germline, CDR1 is SNHLY and CDR2 is FYNNEI. The CDR3 loop spans 16 amino acids. CDR3 protein: CASSLSGGPARQPQHF. The CDR3 nucleotides are TGTGCCAGCAGCCTTTCGGGGGGCCCAGCAAGGCAGCCCCAGCATTTT.

V usage is TRBV20-1 and J usage is TRBJ2-3, with 9 bases aligning to TRBD2. V lost 3 bases, J lost 4 bases, and 14 bases stayed unmatched. This CDR3 has 17 amino acids. Germline-derived CDR1 and CDR2 are DFQATT and SNEGSKA (reference sequence). The CDR3 reads CSASGGFSAGGPDTQYF. CDR3 DNA sequence: TGCAGTGCTAGTGGCGGCTTTTCTGCGGGGGGGCCAGATACGCAGTATTTT.

The chain is built from TRBV7-3 and TRBJ2-1; D ambiguous. Germline-derived CDR1 and CDR2 are SGHTA and FQGTGA. The CDR3 is 15 amino acids. The V end lost 8 bases, the J end lost 2 bases, and 16 bases lay between the germline ends. This CDR3 reads CASAPSPPPYNEQFF. In nucleotides, the CDR3 is TGTGCCAGCGCCCCGAGCCCACCCCCCTACAATGAGCAGTTCTTC. The full variable domain, with the rest looked up from reference TRBV7-3 and TRBJ2-1, is GAGVSQTPSNKVTEKGKYVELRCDPISGHTALYWYRQSLGQGPEFLIYFQGTGAADDSGLPNDRFFAVRPEGSVSTLKIQRTERGDSAVYLCASAPSPPPYNEQFFGPGTRLTVL.

J is TRBJ2-1 and V is TRBV30; 10 bases line up with TRBD2. This CDR3 comprises 14 residues. Germline assignment: CDR1 GTSNPN and CDR2 SVGIG (reference sequence). J lost 12 bases, V lost 2 bases, and 10 bases had no gene match. Here the CDR3 reads CAWSISSGGRAQFF. The DNA for the CDR3 is TGTGCCTGGAGTATCTCTAGCGGGGGTCGGGCGCAGTTCTTC.